A selection of T cell receptor beta chains follows, all from one sample in a study of blood T cell repertoires in COVID-19. This table comes from immunoSEQ multiplex PCR, and its TCRdb copy is limited to in-frame clones, with some not included. The sample yields tens of thousands of clones, approximately 85% seen once. The sequenced material came from peripheral blood. The receptor set was obtained from a woman aged 60-75 years with active COVID-19. Each CDR3 is given with its conserved first and last residue. The D gene is left open where the match is weak. Clone size is given for some rows only: seen once, a few or many times, or a class if the clone is expanded.

clone size | J gene | D gene | V gene | CDR3 protein | CDR3 DNA
NA | TRBJ2-5 | NA | TRBV5-4 | CASSLRTAQETQYF | TGTGCCAGCAGCCTCCGGACAGCTCAAGAGACCCAGTACTTC
NA | TRBJ1-1 | TRBD1 | TRBV3-1/TRBV3-2 | CASSQVTGGAEAFF | TGTGCCAGCAGCCAAGTAACAGGGGGGGCTGAAGCTTTCTTT
NA | TRBJ1-6 | NA | TRBV6-5 | CASSTAGSPLHF | TGTGCCAGCAGTACAGCCGGTTCACCCCTCCACTTT
NA | TRBJ2-7 | TRBD1 | TRBV4-1 | CASSQDWDRIYEQYF | TGCGCCAGCAGCCAAGATTGGGACAGGATATACGAGCAGTACTTC
NA | TRBJ1-6 | TRBD1 | TRBV6-1 | CASSETTGGVPLHF | TGTGCCAGCAGTGAAACAACAGGGGGAGTGCCCCTCCACTTT
NA | TRBJ2-2 | TRBD2 | TRBV28 | CASRAGVISTGELFF | TGTGCCAGCAGGGCGGGAGTTATTAGCACCGGGGAGCTGTTTTTT
NA | TRBJ2-3 | TRBD2 | TRBV5-8 | CASSLLAGDTQYF | TGTGCCAGCAGCCTCTTAGCGGGAGATACGCAGTATTTT
once | TRBJ2-7 | NA | TRBV7-2 | CASSFSQGPDEQYF | TGTGCCAGCAGCTTTTCTCAGGGGCCGGACGAGCAGTACTTC
NA | TRBJ2-1 | NA | TRBV5-1 | CASSSWQGSEQFF | TGCGCCAGCAGCTCCTGGCAGGGAAGTGAGCAGTTCTTC
NA | TRBJ2-1 | TRBD2 | TRBV3-1/TRBV3-2 | CASSQALAVGEQFF | TGTGCCAGCAGCCAAGCCCTAGCGGTAGGGGAGCAGTTCTTC
few | TRBJ1-6 | NA | TRBV7-9 | CASSLGNYNSPLHF | TGTGCCAGCAGCTTGGGCAACTATAATTCACCCCTCCACTTT
NA | TRBJ2-3 | NA | TRBV4-2 | CASSQDRSGTQYF | TGTGCCAGCAGCCAAGATCGTTCGGGAACGCAGTATTTT
few | TRBJ2-7 | NA | TRBV4-1 | CASSQVRSSYEQYF | TGCGCCAGCAGCCAAGTACGGAGCTCCTACGAGCAGTACTTC
NA | TRBJ2-7 | TRBD2 | TRBV19 | CASSYLAGDSEQYF | TGTGCCAGTAGTTATCTAGCGGGAGACTCTGAGCAGTACTTC
NA | TRBJ2-5 | NA | TRBV7-9 | CASRYGGRETQYF | TGTGCCAGCAGGTACGGGGGACGAGAGACCCAGTACTTC
NA | TRBJ2-7 | TRBD1 | TRBV28 | CASSFPGQGYEQYF | TGTGCCAGCAGTTTTCCGGGACAGGGGTACGAGCAGTACTTC
NA | TRBJ2-1 | NA | TRBV5-6 | CASSLALSYNEQFF | TGTGCCAGCAGCTTGGCACTCTCCTACAATGAGCAGTTCTTC
NA | TRBJ2-1 | NA | TRBV10-3 | CAIRSSDNEQFF | TGTGCCATCAGGAGTTCGGACAATGAGCAGTTCTTC
NA | TRBJ1-3 | TRBD1 | TRBV9 | CASSVQGALGNTIYF | TGTGCCAGCAGCGTGCAGGGGGCTCTTGGAAACACCATATATTTT
NA | TRBJ1-4 | NA | TRBV6-5 | CASSNYLRVDNEKLFF | TGTGCCAGCAGTAACTACCTCAGGGTTGATAACGAAAAACTGTTTTTT
NA | TRBJ2-2 | NA | TRBV5-5 | CASSWAVGAGTGELFF | TGTGCCAGCAGCTGGGCGGTGGGAGCGGGCACCGGGGAGCTGTTTTTT
NA | TRBJ1-2 | NA | TRBV6-1 | CASSDEGGTYGYTF | TGTGCCAGCAGTGATGAGGGCGGGACCTATGGCTACACCTTC
NA | TRBJ2-1 | NA | TRBV30 | CAWSVGGSSYNEQFF | TGTGCCTGGAGTGTAGGAGGCAGCTCCTACAATGAGCAGTTCTTC
NA | TRBJ2-7 | NA | TRBV25-1 | CASSEEQGSYEQYF | TGTGCCAGCAGTGAAGAGCAGGGGTCCTACGAGCAGTACTTC
NA | TRBJ1-2 | NA | TRBV10-3 | CAISESAGNGYTF | TGTGCCATCAGTGAGTCGGCGGGGAATGGCTACACCTTC
NA | TRBJ2-2 | NA | TRBV11-3 | CASSLESPSGELFF | TGTGCCAGCAGCTTAGAGTCCCCGAGTGGGGAGCTGTTTTTT
once | TRBJ2-2 | NA | TRBV5-1 | CASSPRAGTSTTGELFF | TGCGCCAGCAGCCCGAGGGCCGGGACATCTACCACCGGGGAGCTGTTTTTT
few | TRBJ2-7 | TRBD2 | TRBV7-9 | CASRPGTSGYEQYF | TGTGCCAGCAGACCCGGGACTAGCGGCTACGAGCAGTACTTC
NA | TRBJ1-1 | NA | TRBV9 | CASSARRMNTEAFF | TGTGCCAGCAGCGCCCGCAGGATGAACACTGAAGCTTTCTTT
NA | TRBJ1-2 | TRBD1 | TRBV25-1 | CASSVGTGSYGYTF | TGTGCCAGCAGTGTCGGGACAGGTTCCTATGGCTACACCTTC
NA | TRBJ2-1 | TRBD2 | TRBV7-2 | CASSFSGLAGGNEQFF | TGTGCCAGCAGCTTTTCCGGACTAGCGGGAGGCAATGAGCAGTTCTTC
NA | TRBJ2-5 | TRBD2 | TRBV7-8 | CASSFEVSSGINF | TGTGCCAGCAGCTTTGAGGTTTCTAGCGGGATTAACTTC
NA | TRBJ2-7 | NA | TRBV6-5 | CAGRLPDYEQYF | TGTGCCGGCCGACTGCCGGACTACGAGCAGTACTTC
NA | TRBJ2-7 | TRBD1 | TRBV30 | CAWSEWTGNYEQYF | TGTGCCTGGAGTGAGTGGACAGGGAACTACGAGCAGTACTTC
NA | TRBJ1-2 | NA | TRBV29-1 | CSVDGYTF | TGCAGCGTCGATGGCTACACCTTC
NA | TRBJ2-2 | TRBD1 | TRBV7-3 | CASRMTGESGELFF | TGTGCCAGCAGAATGACAGGGGAGAGCGGGGAGCTGTTTTTT
NA | TRBJ1-2 | NA | TRBV4-1 | CASSQDRAGNYGYTF | TGCGCCAGCAGCCAAGATCGGGCAGGGAACTATGGCTACACCTTC
NA | TRBJ2-1 | NA | TRBV28 | CASSRRPIAGSYNEQFF | TGTGCCAGCAGCCGAAGGCCCATTGCGGGTTCCTACAATGAGCAGTTCTTC
NA | TRBJ1-1 | TRBD1 | TRBV4-1 | CASSPKSTGTDFNTEAFF | TGCGCCAGCAGCCCGAAATCAACCGGGACAGATTTTAACACTGAAGCTTTCTTT
NA | TRBJ2-6 | NA | TRBV10-3 | CAISEGAGKLSGANVLTF | TGTGCCATCAGTGAGGGGGCAGGAAAACTCTCTGGGGCCAACGTCCTGACTTTC
once | TRBJ2-5 | NA | TRBV19 | CASSPEELGGETQYF | TGTGCCAGTAGTCCCGAGGAACTAGGAGGCGAGACCCAGTACTTC
once | TRBJ2-7 | TRBD2 | TRBV5-4 | CASSLDGGGNYEQYF | TGTGCCAGCAGCTTGGACGGGGGGGGTAATTACGAGCAGTACTTC
few | TRBJ2-7 | TRBD2 | TRBV3-1/TRBV3-2 | CASSPREGLAGYEQYF | TGTGCCAGCAGCCCAAGGGAGGGACTAGCGGGCTACGAGCAGTACTTC